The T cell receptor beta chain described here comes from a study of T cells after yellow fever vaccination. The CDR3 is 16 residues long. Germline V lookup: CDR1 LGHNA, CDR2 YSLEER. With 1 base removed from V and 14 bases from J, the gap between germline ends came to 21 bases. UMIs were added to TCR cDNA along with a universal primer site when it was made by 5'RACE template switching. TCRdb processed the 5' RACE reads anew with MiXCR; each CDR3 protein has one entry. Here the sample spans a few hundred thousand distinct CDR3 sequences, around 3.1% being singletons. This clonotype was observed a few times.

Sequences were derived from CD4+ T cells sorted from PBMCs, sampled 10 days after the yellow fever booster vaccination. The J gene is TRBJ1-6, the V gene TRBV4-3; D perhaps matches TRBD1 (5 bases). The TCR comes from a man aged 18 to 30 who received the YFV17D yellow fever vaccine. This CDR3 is CASSQAVYRNVVTLHF. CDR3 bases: TGCGCCAGCAGCCAAGCGGTTTACAGGAATGTTGTCACCCTCCACTTT.